This entry lists 15 T cell receptor beta chains sequenced from one sample in a study of spatial heterogeneity in lung cancer. Noted time point: sample taken at primary tumor resection. Each CDR3 protein gets one entry after TCRdb re-called the 5' RACE reads with MiXCR. The data hold about 92,000 distinct CDR3 sequences, with about an eighth observed a single time. This sample comprised PBMCs, obtained at surgery. These receptors were obtained from a male donor with early-stage non-small cell lung cancer.

The chain uses TRBV7-3 and TRBJ1-2; 9 bases match TRBD1. CDR3 length: 12 residues. CDR1 and CDR2 (germline): SGHTA, FQGTGA. With V trimmed by 4 bases and J by 10 bases, 4 bases remained unmatched. The CDR3 is CASSSGQGHYTF. The CDR3 nucleotides read TGTGCCAGCAGCTCGGGACAGGGACACTACACCTTC.

This chain connects TRBV6-2 or TRBV6-3 to TRBJ2-2; TRBD2 is a possible D gene (6 bases). The V gene lost 0 bases and the J gene lost 4 bases, with 12 bases spanning the gap. The CDR3 is 16 residues long. Looked up from germline, CDR1 is MNHEY and CDR2 is SVGEGT. DNA of the CDR3: TGTGCCAGCAGTTACTCGCCAGATAGCGGCACCGGGGAGCTGTTTTTT. It codes for CASSYSPDSGTGELFF.

This clonotype was counted a few times. CDR3: CASSFGTDNSPLHF. The CDR3 DNA sequence: TGTGCCAGCAGCTTCGGAACGGATAATTCACCCCTCCACTTT. This chain links TRBV7-2 with TRBJ1-6, with D hard to call. Trimming shortened V by 3 bases and J by 5 bases, and 8 bases separated the two germline ends. This CDR3 has 14 residues. Germline CDR1 SGHTA, CDR2 FQGNSA.

The V call is TRBV9, the J call TRBJ2-7, with 11 bases that match TRBD2. V lost 4 bases to trimming and J lost 4 bases; unmatched junction nucleotides: 7. Germline loops: CDR1 SGDLS, CDR2 YYNGEE. The CDR3 covers 15 residues. CDR3 protein: CASSPGLAEMYEQYF. In DNA form, the CDR3 reads TGTGCCAGCAGCCCGGGACTAGCGGAAATGTACGAGCAGTACTTC.

The chain combines TRBV28 with TRBJ2-7, with D possibly TRBD1 on 6 matching bases. The CDR3 has 11 residues. Germline CDR1 is MDHEN and CDR2 is SYDVKM. Trimming cost V 8 bases and J 3 bases, with 8 bases left between them. In DNA form, the CDR3 reads TGTGCCAGCCAGGGGAGCTACGAGCAGTACTTC. Encoded protein: CASQGSYEQYF.

The chain carries TRBV7-3 and TRBJ2-3, with 11 bases lining up with TRBD2. Per germline, CDR1 SGHTA and CDR2 FQGTGA. Trimming removed 3 bases from V and 1 base from J; junction bases left unmatched: 9. The CDR3 has 18 amino acids. The CDR3 DNA sequence: TGTGCCAGCAGCTTTCACACTAGCGGGAGAGTTGGCACAGATACGCAGTATTTT. This codes for CASSFHTSGRVGTDTQYF.

The sample holds a few counts of this clonotype. V and J are TRBV20-1 and TRBJ2-7; a weak D match, TRBD2 (7 bases). V lost 3 bases and J lost 6, with 24 bases in between. CDR3 length: 16 amino acids. Per the germline V gene, CDR1 is DFQATT and CDR2 is SNEGSKA (reference sequence). CDR3 bases: TGCAGTGCTAGTCCTGGTTGGGCGGGGGCCCGATCCGAGCAGTACTTC. Translated, it gives CSASPGWAGARSEQYF.

In its sample, this clonotype was seen many times. V and J are TRBV19 and TRBJ2-1; TRBD2 agrees at 10 bases. CDR1 is LNHDA, CDR2 SQIVND, per germline (reference sequence). This CDR3 is 17 amino acids long. V lost 3 bases, J lost 2 bases, and 7 bases stayed unmatched. In DNA, the CDR3 is TGTGCCAGTAGTATTAGGGCTAGCGGGAGTCCCTACAATGAGCAGTTCTTC. Amino acid sequence: CASSIRASGSPYNEQFF.

This clonotype was detected only a few times. The chain combines TRBV7-3 with TRBJ2-2; the D is unclear. CDR3 length equals 14 residues. V dropped 2 bases and J dropped 6 bases, with 10 bases sitting between them. Germline V lookup: CDR1 SGHTA, CDR2 FQGTGA. The CDR3 spells CASSLAPDPGELFF. CDR3 DNA sequence: TGTGCCAGCAGCTTAGCGCCGGACCCCGGGGAGCTGTTTTTT.

The table lists this clonotype with a few counts. The chain couples TRBV25-1 to TRBJ1-5, with TRBD1 identical over 7 bases. Germline V gene sequence: CDR1 MGHDK, CDR2 SYGVNS. The length of the CDR3 is 15 residues. V dropped 3 bases and J dropped 4; count of bases not matched to a gene: 6. The CDR3 reads CASSDGGGSNQPQHF. For the CDR3, the DNA is TGTGCCAGCAGTGATGGAGGGGGCTCTAATCAGCCCCAGCATTTT.

This clonotype was counted many times. This chain links TRBV5-5 with TRBJ2-5, with 13 bases lining up with TRBD2. CDR1 and CDR2 from the germline V gene are SGHKS and YYEKEE (reference sequence). The V segment lost 4 bases and the J segment 4 bases; nucleotides outside the gene matches: 4. The CDR3 consists of 15 residues. This CDR3 is CASSHTSGRAETQYF. The CDR3 DNA reads as TGTGCCAGCAGCCACACTAGCGGGAGGGCAGAGACCCAGTACTTC.

The CDR3 is CASPGTGPNEQFF. CDR3 sequence (DNA): TGTGCCAGCCCCGGGACAGGCCCCAATGAGCAGTTCTTC. This chain connects TRBV2 to TRBJ2-1; the match to TRBD1 covers 8 bases. J gave up 6 bases and V 8 bases, and 6 bases lay outside the gene matches. Germline V gene sequence: CDR1 SNHLY, CDR2 FYNNEI. The CDR3 is 13 residues long.

This clonotype has just a few counts. The gene calls are TRBV12-3 or TRBV12-4 and TRBJ1-2, with TRBD1 identical over 8 bases. The ends lost 5 bases at V and 8 bases at J; junction bases unmatched: 19. The CDR3 runs to 17 residues. The CDR3 sequence: CASSPRTGYFVLEGYTF. Written as DNA, the CDR3 is TGTGCCAGCAGTCCCCGGACAGGGTATTTCGTCCTCGAGGGCTACACCTTC.

There are many counts of this clonotype. The chain carries TRBV20-1 and TRBJ2-7; D is uncertain. Germline V gene lookup returns CDR1 DFQATT and CDR2 SNEGSKA (reference sequence). With 3 bases removed from V and 2 bases from J, the gap between germline ends came to 8 bases. The CDR3 length is 12 residues. In DNA, the CDR3 is TGCAGTGCTAGCAAGGGCACCTACGAGCAGTACTTC. Encoded protein: CSASKGTYEQYF.

The CDR3 bases are TGTGCCAGCAGCTTAGAGAGGCGAGACACTGAAGCTTTCTTT. Translated, it gives CASSLERRDTEAFF. The chain recombines TRBV7-2 with TRBJ1-1; D ambiguous. Trimming removed 1 base at V and 3 bases at J, with 9 bases between. The germline gives CDR1 SGHTA, CDR2 FQGNSA. This CDR3 is 14 amino acids long.